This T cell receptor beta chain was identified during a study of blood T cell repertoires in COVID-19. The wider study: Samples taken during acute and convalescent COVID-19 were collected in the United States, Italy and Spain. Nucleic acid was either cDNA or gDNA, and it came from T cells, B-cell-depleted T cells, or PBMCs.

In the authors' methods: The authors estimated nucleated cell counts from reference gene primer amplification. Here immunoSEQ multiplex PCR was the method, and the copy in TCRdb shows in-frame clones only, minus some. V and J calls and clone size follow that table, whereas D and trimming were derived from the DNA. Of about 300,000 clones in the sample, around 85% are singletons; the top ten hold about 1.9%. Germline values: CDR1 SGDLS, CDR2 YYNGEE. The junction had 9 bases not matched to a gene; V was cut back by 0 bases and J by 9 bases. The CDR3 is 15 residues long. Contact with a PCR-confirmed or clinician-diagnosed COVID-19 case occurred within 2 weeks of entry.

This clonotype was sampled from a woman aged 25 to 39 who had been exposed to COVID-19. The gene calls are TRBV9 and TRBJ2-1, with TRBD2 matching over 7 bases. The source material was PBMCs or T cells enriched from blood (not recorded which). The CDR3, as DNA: TGTGCCAGCAGCGTAGGGGAGGGCAGGGATGTTGAGCAGTTCTTC. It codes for CASSVGEGRDVEQFF.